This TCR beta chain stems from a study of blood T cell repertoires in COVID-19. V was pared by 2 bases and J by 4 bases, with 18 bases of the junction left unmatched. The length of the CDR3 is 19 residues. CDR1 is SEHNR and CDR2 is FQNEAQ in the germline V gene (reference sequence). In the authors' workflow: Amplification of reference gene primers was used by the study to estimate nucleated cell counts. Measured with immunoSEQ multiplex PCR; TCRdb has only the in-frame clones, and not every one. The V and J calls and the clone size are those of that table, but D and trimming were determined from the DNA. The data hold roughly 55,000 clones, with around 83% observed a single time.

The origin of this receptor is a woman between 55 and 75 years old with acute or convalescent COVID-19. Sequenced sample: peripheral blood. The chain combines TRBV7-9 with TRBJ1-1, with 8 bases identical to TRBD1. CDR3 nucleotide sequence: TGTGCCAGCAGCTTATTCTCTCTGCGGGGACAGGTATGGGGCACTGAAGCTTTCTTT. Encoded protein: CASSLFSLRGQVWGTEAFF.